This T cell receptor (beta chain) appears in the sequencing data of a study of T-cell reconstitution after alpha-beta-depleted transplantation in children. The CDR3 is 14 amino acids. From germline, CDR1 is LGHDT and CDR2 YNNKEL (reference sequence). The V end was cut by 1 base, the J end by 0 bases, with 7 bases between. On this clonotype: What it binds is not known.

Findings of the study overall: Elevated TCRbeta diversity at day 60 was traced, in some patients, to surviving recipient T cells and thymic progenitors.

Preparation of the TCRbeta library used unique molecular identifiers. TCRdb re-called the PCR reads with MiXCR, one entry per CDR3 protein. The sample shows roughly 500,000 distinct CDR3 sequences, about 10% of them seen only once. This sample comprised PBMCs, obtained before TCRalphabeta/CD19-depleted stem cell transplant. This sequence was found in a child aged 2-9 years with inherited bone marrow failure, due to receive a stem cell transplant. This rearrangement joins TRBV3-1 to TRBJ2-7; D remains ambiguous. The CDR3 loop reads CASSQVLDSYEQYF. In DNA form, the CDR3 reads TGTGCCAGCAGCCAAGTACTGGACTCCTACGAGCAGTACTTC.